The T cell receptor (beta chain) under discussion was sequenced for a study of blood T cell repertoires in COVID-19. Study-level information: From T cells, B-cell-depleted T cells, or PBMCs came the material, which was cDNA or gDNA.

The CDR3 covers 14 residues. Germline CDR1 is LNHDA and CDR2 is SQIVND (reference sequence). The V end was cut by 3 bases, the J end by 1 base, with 7 bases between. Original processing methods: Amplification of reference gene primers provided the estimated nucleated cell counts. Produced via immunoSEQ multiplex PCR; TCRdb's table is partial and in-frame only. V and J calls plus clone size are reproduced from that table; the DNA served to infer D and trimming. The data contain over 70,000 clones, roughly nine tenths of them singletons. One Seattle source followed patients from active infection through their disease course.

The chain is built from TRBV19 and TRBJ2-1; D is unresolved. The sequenced sample consisted of peripheral blood. The clonotype comes from a man aged 45-60 years with COVID-19, enrolled during active disease. As DNA, the CDR3 is TGTGCCAGTAGTATGGCAGGTTCCTACAATGAGCAGTTCTTC. It translates to CASSMAGSYNEQFF.